This entry lists 25 T cell receptor beta chains sequenced from one sample in a study of T cells in localized non-small cell lung cancer. Clones were read by immunoSEQ multiplex PCR, and TCRdb kept only the in-frame ones, dropping some. The sample has around 35,000 clones, 90% to 95% seen once. The starting material was peripheral blood, obtained before any cancer treatment. The source of these receptors is a female donor older than 55 with stage I lung adenocarcinoma.

The chain recombines TRBV6-1 with TRBJ2-3, with D possibly TRBD1 on 5 matching bases. The germline gives CDR1 MNHNS, CDR2 SASEGT. V dropped 4 bases and J dropped 2 bases, with 13 bases sitting between them. The CDR3 contains 15 residues. The CDR3: CASSVGPSHTDTQYF. In DNA, the CDR3 is TGTGCCAGCAGTGTGGGGCCGAGTCACACAGATACGCAGTATTTT.

The J gene is TRBJ1-1, the V gene TRBV5-6, with a weak D call TRBD1 (5 bases). V was shortened by 2 bases and J by 3 bases, with 14 bases between the two germline ends. CDR3 length: 15 residues. CDR1 is SGHDT and CDR2 is YYEEEE in the germline V gene. CDR3 sequence reads: CASSFQGDWDTEAFF. Written as DNA, the CDR3 is TGTGCCAGCAGCTTTCAAGGGGATTGGGACACTGAAGCTTTCTTT.

This clone was observed once. This chain links TRBV28 with TRBJ2-1, with 12 bases lining up with TRBD2. CDR1 is MDHEN and CDR2 is SYDVKM in the germline V gene. Trimming at V came to 5 bases and at J to 4 bases, leaving 12 bases not matched to a gene. The length of the CDR3 is 18 residues. CDR3 region: CASSVRGLAGGRYNEQFF. CDR3 sequence (DNA): TGTGCCAGCAGTGTCCGGGGGCTAGCGGGAGGGCGGTACAATGAGCAGTTCTTC.

The chain is built from TRBV19 and TRBJ2-3; D is ambiguous. V was shortened by 2 bases and J by 2 bases, with 11 bases between the two germline ends. CDR1 and CDR2 (germline): LNHDA, SQIVND (reference sequence). This CDR3 has 15 residues. CDR3 coding DNA: TGTGCCAGTAGTATATTGGCAGAGTCCACAGATACGCAGTATTTT. This codes for CASSILAESTDTQYF. The entire variable domain, with the rest obtained from reference TRBV19 and TRBJ2-3, is as follows: DGGITQSPKYLFRKEGQNVTLSCEQNLNHDAMYWYRQDPGQGLRLIYYSQIVNDFQKGDIAEGYSVSREKKESFPLTVTSAQKNPTAFYLCASSILAESTDTQYFGPGTRLTVL.

V and J are TRBV7-8 and TRBJ2-1; no reliable D call. Trimming stripped 1 base from V and 6 bases from J, with 7 bases between. CDR1 SGHVS and CDR2 FQNEAQ come from the germline V gene. CDR3 size: 13 residues. CDR3 DNA sequence: TGTGCCAGCAGCTTAGTCGTGACCAATGAGCAGTTCTTC. Encoded protein: CASSLVVTNEQFF. The full variable domain, completed using reference TRBV7-8 and TRBJ2-1, is GAGVSQSPRYKVAKRGQDVALRCDPISGHVSLFWYQQALGQGPEFLTYFQNEAQLDKSGLPSDRFFAERPEGSVSTLKIQRTQQEDSAVYLCASSLVVTNEQFFGPGTRLTVL.

This clone was recorded once. J is TRBJ2-3 and V is TRBV5-6; D perhaps matches TRBD2 (6 bases). This CDR3 spans 17 amino acids. Germline CDR1 SGHDT, CDR2 YYEEEE. V was trimmed by 4 bases and J by 1 base, leaving 19 bases between them. CDR3 region: CASSPQGLSPGTDTQYF. The DNA for the CDR3 is TGTGCCAGCAGCCCTCAGGGACTTTCACCGGGCACAGATACGCAGTATTTT.

The rearrangement uses TRBV19 and TRBJ1-5; TRBD1 matches at 7 bases. The CDR3 contains 14 residues. The V and J ends lost 5 bases and 3 bases, in that order; junction bases with no gene match: 4. CDR1 is LNHDA, CDR2 SQIVND, per germline (reference sequence). The chain's CDR3 is CASSLTGNNQPQHF. CDR3 nucleotide sequence: TGTGCCAGTAGTTTGACAGGGAACAATCAGCCCCAGCATTTT.

The chain joins TRBV15 to TRBJ2-3, with a possible D match to TRBD1 (6 bases). Trimming left V 4 bases short and J 1 base short, with 18 bases between. CDR1 and CDR2 from the germline V gene are LNHNV and YYDKDF (reference sequence). The CDR3 has 17 residues. The CDR3 nucleotides are TGTGCCACCAGCATAAACCCACAGGGATCTCGCACAGATACGCAGTATTTT. As protein: CATSINPQGSRTDTQYF.

The rearrangement uses TRBV7-3 and TRBJ1-2; possible D gene TRBD1, 5 bases. Deletions cut 3 bases from V and 8 bases from J, with 13 bases between. This CDR3 spans 13 amino acids. The germline V gene has CDR1 SGHTA and CDR2 FQGTGA. The chain's CDR3 is CASSLSQGGGYTF. CDR3 nucleotides: TGTGCCAGCAGCTTGAGCCAGGGTGGGGGCTACACCTTC. Full variable domain (outside the CDR3, taken from reference TRBV7-3 and TRBJ1-2): GAGVSQTPSNKVTEKGKYVELRCDPISGHTALYWYRQSLGQGPEFLIYFQGTGAADDSGLPNDRFFAVRPEGSVSTLKIQRTERGDSAVYLCASSLSQGGGYTFGSGTRLTVV.

The rearrangement joins TRBV5-1 to TRBJ1-2, with 7 bases fitting TRBD1. This CDR3 has 16 amino acids. The germline V gene encodes CDR1 SGHRS and CDR2 YFSETQ. The trim removed 3 bases at V and 5 bases at J, leaving 13 bases unmatched. CDR3 protein: CASSSTAGTDLYGYTF. CDR3 coding DNA: TGCGCCAGCAGCTCTACTGCCGGGACAGACCTTTATGGCTACACCTTC.

In regard to this clone: Other DNA variants within this sample encode the same CDR3. CDR3 nucleotides: TGTGCCAGCAGCCTTCCCACAGATACGCAGTATTTT. It yields the protein CASSLPTDTQYF. This rearrangement joins TRBV7-2 to TRBJ2-3; unclear D gene. V shed 5 bases and J shed 2 bases, with 5 bases lying between them. This CDR3 comprises 12 residues. Germline V gene data show CDR1 as SGHTA and CDR2 as FQGNSA.

This chain connects TRBV9 to TRBJ2-2; TRBD1 aligns across 7 bases. V lost 0 bases, J lost 7 bases, and 9 bases stayed unmatched. The CDR3 extends over 16 amino acids. The V gene's germline CDR1 is SGDLS and CDR2 YYNGEE. The CDR3 protein is CASSVVVAGGVGELFF. The DNA of the CDR3 is TGTGCCAGCAGCGTAGTAGTAGCAGGGGGAGTCGGGGAGCTGTTTTTT.

The V and J genes are TRBV6-6 and TRBJ2-5; the match to TRBD1 covers 11 bases. After removal of 4 bases from V and 2 bases from J, the junction contained 6 bases not matched to a gene. The CDR3 contains 16 residues. The germline V gene has CDR1 MNHNY and CDR2 SVGAGI (reference sequence). This CDR3 reads CASSSRDRGAQETQYF. The CDR3 DNA reads TGTGCCAGCAGTTCCCGGGACAGGGGGGCTCAAGAGACCCAGTACTTC.

The CDR3 reads CASSRGQTVGGTIYF. The CDR3 DNA is TGTGCCAGCAGCCGAGGACAGACGGTTGGCGGCACCATATATTTT. The gene calls are TRBV7-6 and TRBJ1-3; D is possibly TRBD1 (6 bases). The V end lost 5 bases, the J end lost 9 bases, and 20 bases lay between the germline ends. Germline CDR1 SGHVS, CDR2 FNYEAQ. The CDR3 spans 15 residues.

The chain combines TRBV19 with TRBJ2-2; possibly TRBD2 for D (6 bases). The V gene lost 7 bases and the J gene lost 1 base, with 16 bases spanning the gap. The germline V gene encodes CDR1 LNHDA and CDR2 SQIVND (reference sequence). CDR3 size: 16 residues. As DNA, the CDR3 is TGTGCCAGTAACTCGGAGGGAAGGGAGAACACCGGGGAGCTGTTTTTT. It yields the protein CASNSEGRENTGELFF.

This rearrangement joins TRBV11-2 to TRBJ1-4; 7 nucleotides line up with TRBD1. Germline V CDR1 and CDR2: SGHAT, FQNNGV. J was trimmed by 0 bases and V by 5 bases; bases with no gene match: 3. The CDR3 has 15 residues. The CDR3: CASSTDRATNEKLFF. In DNA, the CDR3 is TGTGCCAGCAGCACAGACAGGGCAACTAATGAAAAACTGTTTTTT.

Written as DNA, the CDR3 is TGTGCCAGTAGTAAGGTTGAAGGACAGGGGGCTTACGAGCAGTACTTC. It encodes CASSKVEGQGAYEQYF. This chain uses TRBV19 with TRBJ2-7, with TRBD1 matching 11 bases. Trimming removed 4 bases from V and 4 bases from J; junction bases left unmatched: 9. The CDR3 runs 16 residues. Germline V CDR1 and CDR2: LNHDA, SQIVND (reference sequence).

The V gene is TRBV11-3, the J gene TRBJ2-7, with a weak D call TRBD1 (5 bases). The CDR3 spans 12 residues. With 3 bases removed from V and 6 bases from J, the gap between germline ends came to 9 bases. The germline V gene encodes CDR1 SGHNT and CDR2 YENEEA. CDR3 nucleotides: TGTGCCAGCAGCTTGAATCAGGGCGAGCAGTACTTC. It translates to CASSLNQGEQYF.

V gene TRBV28 combines with J gene TRBJ2-1; 7 bases fit TRBD1. The germline V gene has CDR1 MDHEN and CDR2 SYDVKM. V shed 4 bases and J 2 bases; nucleotides not matched to a gene: 5. The CDR3 covers 15 residues. CDR3 nucleotide sequence: TGTGCCAGCAGTTACACAGGGGTGGCCTACAATGAGCAGTTCTTC. Its translation: CASSYTGVAYNEQFF.

The chain has TRBV28 and TRBJ1-2; TRBD1 matches at 8 bases. CDR1 is MDHEN and CDR2 is SYDVKM in the germline V gene. The CDR3 covers 15 residues. J lost 3 bases, V lost 1 base, and 4 bases had no gene match. CDR3 loop: CASSLSTGADYGYTF. As DNA, the CDR3 is TGTGCCAGCAGTTTATCGACAGGGGCTGACTATGGCTACACCTTC.

This chain joins TRBV7-2 and TRBJ1-2, with TRBD1 identical over 11 bases. After removal of 5 bases from V and 4 bases from J, the junction contained 9 bases not matched to a gene. Germline V CDR1 and CDR2: SGHTA, FQGNSA. The CDR3 sequence is 16 residues long. The chain's CDR3 is CASSPERTGGSYGYTF. CDR3 DNA: TGTGCCAGCAGCCCCGAGAGGACAGGGGGCAGCTATGGCTACACCTTC.

This clone has a single count. One junction end does not reproduce the germline sequence, and a read error may be involved. The CDR3 bases are TGTGCTAGCAGCGAAGGATCTTCCGGGGAGACCCAGTACTTC. The encoded protein is CASSEGSSGETQYF. V and J are TRBV7-7 and TRBJ2-5; D not resolved. Germline CDR1 reads SSHAT; CDR2 reads FNYEAQ (reference sequence). CDR3 size: 14 residues.

This rearrangement joins TRBV5-1 to TRBJ1-4; D remains ambiguous. With 0 bases removed from V and 0 bases from J, the gap between germline ends came to 9 bases. There are 16 residues in the CDR3. Germline CDR1 SGHRS, CDR2 YFSETQ. The CDR3 is CASSLGTLATNEKLFF. DNA of the CDR3: TGCGCCAGCAGCTTGGGGACCCTGGCAACTAATGAAAAACTGTTTTTT.

The chain is built from TRBV9 and TRBJ2-7; D is unclear. V was pared by 0 bases and J by 2 bases, with 12 bases between. The CDR3 is 15 residues long. CDR1 and CDR2 from the germline V gene are SGDLS and YYNGEE. CDR3 coding DNA: TGTGCCAGCAGCGTAGGGGCCTTATCCCCCTACGAGCAGTACTTC. This codes for CASSVGALSPYEQYF.

V is TRBV9 and J is TRBJ1-4; no clear D gene. Looked up from germline, CDR1 is SGDLS and CDR2 is YYNGEE. V lost 0 bases, J lost 0 bases, and 9 bases lay in between. The CDR3 length is 16 residues. CDR3 nucleotide sequence: TGTGCCAGCAGCGTAGAAGCGCGCGCAACTAATGAAAAACTGTTTTTT. Encoded protein: CASSVEARATNEKLFF.